These 8 T cell receptor beta chains were all obtained from the same sample, sequenced in a study of T cell responses to AZD1222 COVID-19 vaccine. Assay: immunoSEQ multiplex PCR; the TCRdb copy retains only in-frame clones and omits some. The sample gives more than 70,000 clones, about 91% of which show up once; around 30% is in the top ten. Sequences were derived from peripheral blood, sampled 28 days after the second AZD1222 dose. The receptors derive from an adult who received the AZD1222 COVID-19 vaccine.

V usage is TRBV7-2 and J usage is TRBJ1-2, with D possibly TRBD1 on 6 matching bases. Germline V gene sequence: CDR1 SGHTA, CDR2 FQGNSA. The CDR3 consists of 15 residues. V was cut by 2 bases and J by 6 bases, with 16 bases left in between. The CDR3 spells CASSLMGAAADGYTF. CDR3 sequence (DNA): TGTGCCAGCAGCTTAATGGGGGCGGCCGCTGATGGCTACACCTTC.

V and J are TRBV5-5 and TRBJ1-5; TRBD1 is a possible D gene (5 bases). The germline V gene encodes CDR1 SGHKS and CDR2 YYEKEE (reference sequence). V lost 1 base, J lost 1 base, and 9 bases lay in between. The CDR3 has 15 amino acids. This chain's CDR3 is CASSLLGRSNQPQHF. The CDR3 coding sequence is TGTGCCAGCAGCTTGCTGGGGCGAAGCAATCAGCCCCAGCATTTT.

This clone was recorded only once. The chain links TRBV18 to TRBJ1-1, with D perhaps TRBD1 (6 bases). Germline V lookup: CDR1 KGHSH, CDR2 LQKENI. This CDR3 region has 15 residues. The V end was cut by 2 bases, the J end by 6 bases, with 16 bases between. CDR3 in DNA: TGTGCCAGCTCACCAAGATCGGCAGGGGAAGCTGAAGCTTTCTTT. The encoded protein is CASSPRSAGEAEAFF.

The chain recombines TRBV21-1 with TRBJ2-7. TRBV21-1 corresponds to a pseudogene. CDR3 length: 11 amino acids. CDR3 coding DNA: TGTGCCAGCAGCAAAAAATTGGAGCAGTACTTC. Translated, it gives CASSKKLEQYF.

This sequence joins TRBV7-6 and TRBJ2-1, with D uncertain. CDR3 length: 15 residues. The V gene lost 1 base and the J gene lost 2 bases, with 9 bases spanning the gap. Germline CDR1 reads SGHVS; CDR2 reads FNYEAQ. CDR3: CASSLEPATYNEQFF. DNA for the CDR3: TGTGCCAGCAGCTTAGAGCCGGCAACCTACAATGAGCAGTTCTTC.

V and J are TRBV27 and TRBJ2-7; 13 nucleotides match TRBD2. Per the germline V gene, CDR1 is MNHEY and CDR2 is SMNVEV (reference sequence). The CDR3 has 15 amino acids. J was trimmed by 2 bases and V by 5 bases; bases with no gene match: 3. This CDR3 reads CASSPGLAGAYEQYF. Here the CDR3 DNA reads TGTGCCAGCAGTCCAGGACTAGCGGGAGCCTACGAGCAGTACTTC.

The chain combines TRBV1 with TRBJ2-2; TRBD2 was called by the table and not checked on the DNA. TRBV1 is tagged as a pseudogene. The CDR3 has 15 residues. CDR3 sequence reads: CTSWTSGSGSGELFF. Here the CDR3 DNA reads TGCACCAGCTGGACTAGCGGGAGTGGTTCCGGGGAGCTGTTTTTT.

The chain has TRBV5-4 and TRBJ2-2, with D perhaps matching TRBD1 (6 bases). V lost 5 bases and J lost 5, with 10 bases in between. Germline CDR1 reads SGHNT; CDR2 reads YYREEE (reference sequence). The CDR3 consists of 13 residues. The CDR3 reads CASRVGGTGELFF. The CDR3 DNA reads TGTGCCAGCAGGGTAGGGGGAACCGGGGAGCTGTTTTTT.